This T cell receptor (beta chain) was recorded in a study of PD-1 blockade in classical Hodgkin lymphoma (TCRdb year 2020). The study in broad terms: A peripheral blood immune signature of response to PD-1 blockade in classical Hodgkin lymphoma was defined using TCR beta sequencing and CyTOF.

About this clone itself: Its cognate antigen has yet to be identified. Base qualities are not provided; no much larger clone lies one nucleotide away.

Genomic DNA was extracted with the Qiagen DNeasy kit from unsorted PBMCs and from negatively selected CD4+ and CD8+ fractions. Amplification of TCR beta CDR3 regions was done by immunoSEQ multiplex PCR with primers that anneal to V and J segments. Amplification bias was minimized using a synthetic immune receptor repertoire, and residual bias was removed computationally after sequencing. Under the source paper's analysis protocol: Repertoire diversity was quantified as the Shannon entropy index using custom Python scripts. Unsorted, CD4+ and CD8+ repertoires were analyzed separately, except for combined analyses in which CD4+ and CD8+ sequences were merged in silico. TCRdb obtained this table from immuneACCESS and retained in-frame rearrangements with V and J assigned. These tables miss some clones; where compared with another copy, unresolved V genes account for less than half of the shortfall, and the remainder is unexplained. Clone size and the V and J calls come from that table; the DNA yielded D and trimming. In this sample the table shows fewer than 35,000 clones, 90% to 95% of which occur a single time. The top ten clonotypes cover about 4% of the sample.

Summary of the overall study and its limitations: Baseline TCR diversity was reported to be lower in newly diagnosed patients than in healthy donors, and even lower in relapsed/refractory patients. The study was restricted to a single clinical trial cohort, and the causes of repertoire differences, possibly disease activity or prior therapy, were left undefined.

The sample's time point label is to be understood as: newly diagnosed, previously untreated cHL patient sample. PBMCs from patients with newly diagnosed, previously untreated classical Hodgkin lymphoma were sequenced as a comparison group for the relapsed/refractory trial patients. Peripheral blood was collected in 8 mL Vacutainer Cell Preparation Tubes, from which PBMCs were isolated by centrifugation and then cryopreserved. In the germline V gene, CDR1 corresponds to SNHLY and CDR2 to FYNNEI. V is trimmed back by 4 bases and J by 4 bases, and the junction contains 3 bases that no gene match accounts for. The CDR3 measures 13 amino acids from cysteine to phenylalanine. Only the CDR3 DNA stays, 39 bases, in frame from base 1.

Here the chain combines TRBV2 and TRBJ1-2; 7 junctional bases match TRBD1. The clonotype originates from a human donor with classical Hodgkin lymphoma. Sequencing was carried out using peripheral blood mononuclear cells (PBMCs). The CDR3 corresponds to CASSAGQLYGYTF. The DNA sequence follows: TGTGCCAGCAGTGCGGGACAGCTCTATGGCTACACCTTC.